Listed below are T cell receptor beta chains from one sample, sequenced in a study of blood T cell repertoires in COVID-19. Method: immunoSEQ multiplex PCR; TCRdb's copy keeps in-frame clones and lacks some. The data hold tens of thousands of clones, with just over 90% observed a single time. Sequenced material: peripheral blood. These receptors originate from a woman between 40 and 55 years old with active COVID-19. Both conserved end residues are part of each CDR3. The order of the fields is CDR3 DNA, CDR3 protein, V gene, clone size, D gene, J gene. A D gene is named only where the DNA matches it firmly. Expanded clones get a size class; other rows say once, few or many, or leave the size out.

TGTGCCAGCGCCTTGGGGGGGAGCTCCTACAATGAGCAGTTCTTC | CASALGGSSYNEQFF | TRBV7-2 | few | TRBD2 | TRBJ2-1
TGTGCCAGCAGCTTGGACAGGTACTCTGGGGCCAACGTCCTGACTTTC | CASSLDRYSGANVLTF | TRBV5-5 | once | NA | TRBJ2-6
TGTGCCTGGATTGGGGGGGTTTACACTGAAGCTTTCTTT | CAWIGGVYTEAFF | TRBV30 | NA | NA | TRBJ1-1
TGTGCCAGTACCAGTCCCGACAGGGCGAACACTGAAGCTTTCTTT | CASTSPDRANTEAFF | TRBV19 | NA | TRBD1 | TRBJ1-1
TGTGCCAGCAGCGTGGGCGGGGACCTAATGAACACTGAAGCTTTCTTT | CASSVGGDLMNTEAFF | TRBV9 | NA | NA | TRBJ1-1
TGTGCCACCAGCAGAGGTGGGACAGGGTCCTCTTCCTCTGGAAACACCATATATTTT | CATSRGGTGSSSSGNTIYF | TRBV15 | NA | TRBD1 | TRBJ1-3
TGTGCCAGCTCACCAAGGAACGGGGGGTCCTACAATGAGCAGTTCTTC | CASSPRNGGSYNEQFF | TRBV18 | NA | TRBD2 | TRBJ2-1
TGTGCCAGTAGTATACAGGAAATTCAGTACTTC | CASSIQEIQYF | TRBV19 | NA | NA | TRBJ2-4
TGCAGTGCTAGAGATCGAAACATTCAGTACTTC | CSARDRNIQYF | TRBV20-1 | NA | NA | TRBJ2-4
TGTGCCACCGAGGGACTCCCGAACACCGGGGAGCTGTTTTTT | CATEGLPNTGELFF | TRBV24-1 | NA | NA | TRBJ2-2
TGTGCCAGCTCATTATGGACAGGGGCCACTTTATCCTCTGGGGCCAACGTCCTGACTTTC | CASSLWTGATLSSGANVLTF | TRBV18 | NA | TRBD1 | TRBJ2-6
TGTGCCTGGAGTGTAATAGCGGGGCTAGAGACCCAGTACTTC | CAWSVIAGLETQYF | TRBV30 | NA | TRBD2 | TRBJ2-5
TGTGCCAGCAGTGAAAAACAGGCAGGGCTCACAACTAATGAAAAACTGTTTTTT | CASSEKQAGLTTNEKLFF | TRBV6-1 | NA | NA | TRBJ1-4
TGTGCTAGTGGTTCCTACAGGCCTTATGGCTACACCTTC | CASGSYRPYGYTF | TRBV12-5 | NA | NA | TRBJ1-2
TGCGCCAGCAGCTTGACAGGGGGCCCCTACGAGCAGTACTTC | CASSLTGGPYEQYF | TRBV5-1 | NA | TRBD1 | TRBJ2-7
TGTGCCAGCAGCTTAGGGGTTGGGACAGATACCGGGGAGCTGTTTTTT | CASSLGVGTDTGELFF | TRBV11-3 | NA | TRBD1 | TRBJ2-2
TGTGCCTGGAGAGGACAGAAAAACACTGAAGCTTTCTTT | CAWRGQKNTEAFF | TRBV30 | NA | NA | TRBJ1-1
TGTGCCAGCAGCCCAGGACTAGCGGGGGGAAAAGAGACCCAGTACTTC | CASSPGLAGGKETQYF | TRBV2 | NA | TRBD2 | TRBJ2-5
TGTGCCAGCAGCTCAGCAGGGGTTCGGGAGCAGTTCTTC | CASSSAGVREQFF | TRBV7-9 | NA | NA | TRBJ2-1
TGTGCCAGTAGTCCCCCGCCGCAGCGGGGGGGCGGTCCGGATACGCAGTATTTT | CASSPPPQRGGGPDTQYF | TRBV19 | NA | TRBD2 | TRBJ2-3
TGTGCCAGCTCACCTTTACGGGATAGGGACAGGGTGAGGGGAAAGAACACTGAAGCTTTCTTT | CASSPLRDRDRVRGKNTEAFF | TRBV18 | NA | TRBD1 | TRBJ1-1
TGTGCCAGCAGTGAAACGGGTCTAGCCCCCGGGGAGCTGTTTTTT | CASSETGLAPGELFF | TRBV2 | NA | NA | TRBJ2-2
TGTGCCAGCAGCCAGAACGCCGGGATCCGCACAGATACGCAGTATTTT | CASSQNAGIRTDTQYF | TRBV7-9 | NA | NA | TRBJ2-3
TGTGCCAGCAGCTTGGCTACAGGGGAGTCCTACAATGAGCAGTTCTTC | CASSLATGESYNEQFF | TRBV5-8 | NA | TRBD1 | TRBJ2-1
TGTGCCGCCCAGGGACTTGTTGTCTATGGCTACACCTTC | CAAQGLVVYGYTF | TRBV6-5 | NA | NA | TRBJ1-2
TGTGCCAGCAGCTCAAATCCAGGGGACGAGCAGTACTTC | CASSSNPGDEQYF | TRBV7-9 | NA | NA | TRBJ2-7
TGTGCCAGCAGTAACAGGGCCCACTACGAGCAGTACTTC | CASSNRAHYEQYF | TRBV27 | NA | NA | TRBJ2-7
TGTGCCAGCAGCGCAGTGGCAGATACGCAGTATTTT | CASSAVADTQYF | TRBV9 | NA | NA | TRBJ2-3
TGTGCCAGCAGCCCAGGACAGGGGGCCTACGAGCAGTACTTC | CASSPGQGAYEQYF | TRBV11-2 | NA | TRBD1 | TRBJ2-7
TGTGCCAGCAGCTCCCGTGGGGCTAGCGGAAGCTCCTACAATGAGCAGTTCTTC | CASSSRGASGSSYNEQFF | TRBV11-3 | once | TRBD2 | TRBJ2-1
TGTGCCAGCAGCCAAGTGAGACTAGTGGTCTATAACGAGCAGTACTTC | CASSQVRLVVYNEQYF | TRBV7-2 | few | NA | TRBJ2-7
TGCGCCAGCAGCTCCGACTCCTACACAGATACGCAGTATTTT | CASSSDSYTDTQYF | TRBV5-1 | NA | NA | TRBJ2-3
TGTGCCAGCAGTTACAGGGACAGGTTCTCCTACGAGCAGTACTTC | CASSYRDRFSYEQYF | TRBV6-5 | NA | TRBD1 | TRBJ2-7
TGTGCCAGCAGCCATCTGATGGGGGGGAATCAGCCCCAGCATTTT | CASSHLMGGNQPQHF | TRBV4-2 | NA | NA | TRBJ1-5
TGCGCCAGCAGCCCAACAGGACAGGGCTCTGGAAACACCATATATTTT | CASSPTGQGSGNTIYF | TRBV4-1 | NA | TRBD1 | TRBJ1-3
TGTGCCAGCAGCTTGTGGCAGAGCAATCAGCCCCAGCATTTT | CASSLWQSNQPQHF | TRBV5-5 | NA | NA | TRBJ1-5
TGTGCCAGCAGTGAATATATCGGCAGGTCCGGGAGGGCTTTCTTT | CASSEYIGRSGRAFF | TRBV25-1 | NA | NA | TRBJ1-1
TGTGCCAGCAGCTTGAGTAGTTATCAGCCCCAGCATTTT | CASSLSSYQPQHF | TRBV5-5 | NA | NA | TRBJ1-5
TGTGCCAGCACGACTAGCGGGGGAGAGACCCAGTACTTC | CASTTSGGETQYF | TRBV12-3/TRBV12-4 | NA | TRBD2 | TRBJ2-5
TGTGCCAGCTCACCACCGACAGGGGGCAACACCGGGGAGCTGTTTTTT | CASSPPTGGNTGELFF | TRBV18 | NA | TRBD1 | TRBJ2-2
TGTGCCAGCAGTGACTTGGTTGCGGGGGGGGAGCAGTTCTTC | CASSDLVAGGEQFF | TRBV2 | NA | TRBD2 | TRBJ2-1
TGTGCCAGCTACGACAGCTCCCGCTACGAGCAGTACTTC | CASYDSSRYEQYF | TRBV28 | NA | NA | TRBJ2-7
TGTGCCACCAGTGACCGGACAGGGGGGGTTAACACCGGGGAGCTGTTTTTT | CATSDRTGGVNTGELFF | TRBV24-1 | NA | TRBD1 | TRBJ2-2
TGTGCCAGCAGTGAATTTGTGGCGGGGCGGCAGGTGGAGCAGTTCTTC | CASSEFVAGRQVEQFF | TRBV25-1 | NA | NA | TRBJ2-1
TGTGCCAGCAGCTGGCAGGGGTTCGGGGCCAACGTCCTGACTTTC | CASSWQGFGANVLTF | TRBV5-4 | NA | NA | TRBJ2-6
TGTGCCAGTAACGGGGGAGGAAACACCATATATTTT | CASNGGGNTIYF | TRBV19 | NA | NA | TRBJ1-3
TGCGCCAGCAGCTTGGACCCTAACGGTAGAGGCGAGCAGTACTTC | CASSLDPNGRGEQYF | TRBV5-1 | once | NA | TRBJ2-7
TGTGCCAGCAGTGAAAACAGCTTCTATGGCTACACCTTC | CASSENSFYGYTF | TRBV6-1 | NA | NA | TRBJ1-2
TGTGCTAGTGCAAAGACAGGCAACTCCTACGAGCAGTACTTC | CASAKTGNSYEQYF | TRBV12-5 | NA | NA | TRBJ2-7
TGTGCCATCAGGTCACAGGGGCCCTTGGGGAACGAGCAGTACTTC | CAIRSQGPLGNEQYF | TRBV10-3 | NA | TRBD1 | TRBJ2-7
TGTGCCAGCAGTAAATCACCGGGGTTGGAGACCCAGTACTTC | CASSKSPGLETQYF | TRBV6-5 | NA | NA | TRBJ2-5
TGTGCCAGCAGCCGCGACAGAGACTATGGCTACACCTTC | CASSRDRDYGYTF | TRBV12-3/TRBV12-4 | NA | NA | TRBJ1-2
TGTGCCAGCAGCTTAGGTGGAGGCCACTATGGCTACACCTTC | CASSLGGGHYGYTF | TRBV7-9 | NA | NA | TRBJ1-2
TGTGCCAGCAGCCACTACGACCCTAAAACAGGGGACGAGCAGTACTTC | CASSHYDPKTGDEQYF | TRBV3-1/TRBV3-2 | NA | TRBD1 | TRBJ2-7
TGTGCCAGCAGCTTAGCCGGCACTACCGTCAAGGAAAAACTGTTTTTT | CASSLAGTTVKEKLFF | TRBV7-8 | NA | NA | TRBJ1-4
TGTGCCAGCAGGATACGGGACAGGGGCGAGCAGTACTTC | CASRIRDRGEQYF | TRBV28 | NA | TRBD1 | TRBJ2-7
TGTGCCAGCTCACCCTCCTCCAAACAGGGCAACGAGCAGTACTTC | CASSPSSKQGNEQYF | TRBV18 | NA | NA | TRBJ2-7
TGTGCCAGCAGCTTCCAGGGGAATGAGCAGTTCTTC | CASSFQGNEQFF | TRBV5-4 | NA | NA | TRBJ2-1
TGCGCCAGCAGCGGACTGGACAGGCAGCAGTTCTTC | CASSGLDRQQFF | TRBV5-1 | few | TRBD1 | TRBJ2-1